This TCR beta chain was captured in a study of cytomegalovirus exposure and HLA in healthy donors (TCRdb year 2017). About the investigation overall: According to an earlier analysis of 550 to 700 of the donors, about 170 million T cells yielded 117 million unique TCR beta sequences and about 300 Gb of sequence data. On average, roughly 250,000 unique TCR beta nucleotide sequences were sequenced per donor among several hundred genotyped donors of the cohort, with approximately 18% of those sequences being non-productive. In a later genetic analysis, genome-wide SNP genotypes for about 60% of the 666 donors were used, and that subset was treated as a discovery cohort. The number of donors typed differed by locus, with about 629-640 for A, B, C, DRB1 and DQB1, around 560 for DQA1, over 600 for DPA1, and approximately 470 for DPB1. Donor age, sex, ethnicity and CMV serostatus were collected together with the repertoire data. In addition to the first cohort of roughly 670 subjects, a separate validation cohort of 130 or so different subjects was used. In an earlier analysis of 587 of the donors, high-throughput TCR beta sequencing was used to judge whether each TCR beta V gene segment behaved as functional or pseudogenic. The genetic ancestry cluster associated with self-reported Caucasian donors included 80% to 90% of the 350 to 500 genotyped donors. A few DR-DQ haplotypes were handled as single units for association and clustering because linkage in the cohort was strong. Class I and class II HLA loci were covered by the typing at four-digit resolution. The study combined high-throughput TCR immunosequencing, statistical association of individual TCRs with disease status, and machine learning to predict cytomegalovirus infection status. Rather than drawing on any new phenotypic data, the later analysis identified candidate immune exposures from TCR beta sequences and the way those sequences occurred across donors. The study aimed to test whether signatures of past pathogen exposure could be identified by cataloging public T cell receptors. Using immunosequencing, the study profiled T cell repertoires from about 650 subjects and related those repertoires to cytomegalovirus serostatus. A later analysis re-analyzed previously published TCR beta repertoires from 666 donors and added high-resolution HLA genotyping to study TCR occurrence patterns. All discovery cohort repertoires had been generated on a single sequencing platform. An early release covering 500 to 750 HLA-typed donors comprised about 310 gigabases of sequencing data and around 86 million unique TCR sequences. Overall study outcomes, separate from this receptor: Because some donors lacked HLA typing at each locus, the association tests relied only on the typed subset. The study listed 164 TCR beta chains as associated with cytomegalovirus. It was suggested by the authors that the approach could potentially be generalized to other disease states and immunological phenotypes. At a false discovery rate of 0.05, a later analysis linked under 20,000 TCR beta sequences to specific HLA alleles. This cohort had only TCR beta chains sequenced, and the lack of alpha or paired-chain data limited which features could be detected. In a later analysis, TCR association rates were found to vary across HLA loci, with the most associated TCRs seen for DRB1 alleles and the fewest for HLA-C alleles. In a later analysis, HLA-associated TCR beta chains were found to be more clonally expanded and to have lower generation probabilities than equally common non-associated chains. In an earlier analysis of roughly 500 of the donors, most TCR beta V segments appeared in productive rearrangements about 87% or about 30% of the time, broadly matching IMGT annotations. Because counts were too low, seventeen rarely observed V segments, including chromosome 9 orphons, were excluded from the earlier analysis of several hundred of the donors. Most TCR sequences were seen in very few donors, while some public TCRs were found in many individuals. Strong co-occurrence of HLA alleles, especially DR and DQ, made assigning TCR associations to individual alleles difficult. A cluster of highly shared sequence variants was judged likely to be a technical artifact of the sequencing pipeline. V-gene and J-gene trimming of TCR beta chains was associated with a missense DCLRE1C variant in a later genetic analysis, and the association was replicated in an independent cohort. Linkage disequilibrium might explain the correlated functional status among segregating V segments, but an unknown experimental factor could not be ruled out. A further reported finding was that TCR beta sequences accurately predicted the HLA-A and HLA-B alleles for most subjects in the first cohort. Roughly uniform sequencing depth across donors was assumed in presence/absence analyses, although this assumption may not hold. In a later analysis, several top co-occurrence clusters were reported to appear linked to parvovirus B19, influenza, CMV and Epstein-Barr virus. The only immune exposure information available for the cohort was CMV serostatus. According to a later analysis, most CMV-associated TCR beta chains appeared to be HLA-restricted, and the HLA associations seemed to be driven largely by CMV exposure. Compared with the roughly 670-donor mean, donors in an Asian-associated ancestry cluster had fewer N-insertions in productive TCRs, according to a later genetic analysis. The classifier was reported to diagnose cytomegalovirus status with high specificity and sensitivity in both the original and validation cohorts. A few of the identified cytomegalovirus-associated TCR beta chains were confirmed in vitro to be specific for cytomegalovirus antigens.

The cohort consisted of 670 or so healthy bone marrow donors. At the time of sampling, all cohort members were nominally healthy, though unrecorded immune exposures were likely present. The donor tested CMV seronegative and was one of the 352 seronegative cohort members. A peripheral blood sample was collected from each donor, and TCR beta sequencing was performed on peripheral blood mononuclear cells. The Qiagen DNeasy Blood Extraction Kit was used to extract genomic DNA from the blood cell samples. The method was the immunoSEQ multiplex PCR assay. For the multiplex PCR, a mixture combining 60 forward primers for TCR Vbeta segments and 13 reverse primers for TCR Jbeta segments was used. Amplification of the CDR3 region of rearranged TCR beta genes was performed with a multiplex PCR assay on genomic DNA. The Illumina HiSeq System was used to sequence the amplified TCR beta libraries as 87-base-pair reads. The authors processed their data as follows. A later analysis tallied around 82 million unique TCR beta chains across the 700 or so repertoires, and about 10 million of those chains were shared by two or more donors. Raw reads were error-corrected and collapsed into unique sequences by a nearest-neighbor algorithm in which closely related sequences were merged to remove PCR and sequencing errors. Alignment of CDR3 sequences to IMGT reference sequences was used to assign V, D and J gene segments. For a sequence to be retained, a match of at least six nucleotides to both a V gene segment and a J gene segment was required. Rearrangements were called productive when the CDR3 lacked stop codons and stayed in frame with V and J; all others were non-productive. Following IMGT convention, CDR3 was defined as the stretch from the second conserved V-encoded cysteine up to the conserved J-encoded phenylalanine. In an earlier analysis of more than 550 of the donors, sequences lacking an unambiguous match to a single V gene segment were excluded. An earlier analysis of several hundred of the donors called V segments functional above 56.7% productive rearrangements and segregating when the between-donor standard deviation exceeded 5%. To diagnose cytomegalovirus status from the catalog of TCR beta chain sequences, a statistical classification framework was built. In a later analysis, TCR nucleotide sequences were compared against IMGT/GENE-DB human TR gene sequences so that V and J genes could be assigned. The TCRdist pipeline was used in a later analysis to assign CDR3 sequences and most-parsimonious VDJ recombination scenarios. In a later analysis, every TCR beta chain was defined by the combination of its CDR3 amino acid sequence and its V-gene family, and reads without a unique V-gene family were dropped. As a way to deal with suspected cross-contamination and a sequencing artifact, a later analysis dropped roughly 620 nucleotide sequences that were highly shared and had low generation probability. In a later analysis, a clonal expansion index was calculated for each public chain from normalized within-repertoire ranks of inferred template counts. A later analysis computed generation probabilities with a VDJ recombination model fitted to out-of-frame rearrangements, and checked the results against IGoR. In a later analysis, hypergeometric tests were used to score TCR-TCR, TCR-HLA and TCR-CMV co-occurrence, with a repertoire-size bias correction applied to TCR pairs. False discovery rates were estimated in a later analysis by permuting HLA or CMV assignments 20 times. A later analysis grouped co-occurring TCRs with DBSCAN, adding TCRdist sequence similarity when clustering within HLA-allele-positive subsets. Repertoires with fewer than 30,000 or more than 120,000 public chains were left out of co-occurrence clustering, as were five repertoires with anomalous nucleotide sharing. TCRdb re-hosts the immuneACCESS table, in-frame sequences only. Its copies lack some clones; in the studies checked, an unresolved V gene accounts for under half of them, and the cause for the rest is not known. V, J and clone size are those of that table, while D and trimming were read from the DNA. The sample includes roughly 100,000 clones, with 77% observed a single time. Of the sample, 4.5% to 6% is held by the ten largest clones.

Concerning this clone itself: Its cognate antigen has yet to be identified. Per-base quality was not reported, and no clone a single base away is much larger than it.

Sequencing was carried out using PBMCs. The sequence came from a middle-aged woman in good health and CMV-seronegative.

The sequenced DNA: TGTGCCAGCAGCTCCACCGGGACAGCGAACACCGGGGAGCTGTTTTTT. It is translated as CASSSTGTANTGELFF. This sequence uses TRBV7-3 and TRBJ2-2; TRBD1 fits 7 bases in the junction. Reading from cysteine to phenylalanine, the CDR3 counts 16 amino acids. Only the CDR3 part of the read is kept: 48 bases, read in frame from the first base. The junction shows trimming of 4 bases on V and 0 bases on J, and the gene matches do not reach 5 bases of it. Taken from the germline V gene, the CDR1 and CDR2 loops are SGHTA and FQGTGA.